The source of this T cell receptor beta chain is a study of cytomegalovirus exposure and HLA in healthy donors. General study points: The authors later linked a missense DCLRE1C variant to TCR beta V- and J-gene trimming. TCR beta sequences numbering around 15,000 were associated with HLA alleles at 0.05 false discovery rate in a later analysis.

Remarks on this clone: Its matching antigen is unknown.

Germline trimming cut 6 bases from V and 8 bases from J; bases unmatched to any gene: 6. Germline V gives CDR1 MGHDK, CDR2 SYGVNS. The CDR3 length is 13 residues. Amplification used 60 Vbeta primers and 13 Jbeta primers. The method was immunoSEQ multiplex PCR; TCRdb's version includes in-frame clones alone and lacks a portion of them. The table has around 96,000 clones, 55% to 75% seen once; the top ten hold roughly 3.2%. This clonotype originated in a man aged 55-75 years in good health and CMV-seronegative. The chain has TRBV25-1 and TRBJ1-2, with 10 bases lining up with TRBD1. The sequencing sample was made of PBMCs. The CDR3 region is CASRRQGAGGYTF. As DNA, the CDR3 is TGTGCCAGCAGAAGACAGGGGGCAGGGGGCTACACCTTC.